What follows describes a single TCR beta chain. The antigen is unknown. The CDR3 runs to 19 residues. V dropped 1 base and J dropped 4; count of bases not matched to a gene: 12. The germline CDR1 and CDR2 sequences are MDHEN and SYDVKM. The sample originates from a study of radiotherapy plus CTLA-4 blockade in lung cancer. Generated by immunoSEQ multiplex PCR, the TCRdb table keeps only in-frame clones and is missing some. Among around 45,000 clones listed, about 67% were seen once. Study-wide results and caveats: TCR clones originating in tumors grew in number in blood after radiotherapy plus ipilimumab.

This sequence originates from a human donor with non-small cell lung cancer who had a partial response to radiotherapy plus ipilimumab. The chain is built from TRBV28 and TRBJ2-3; 12 bases map to TRBD2. The sequenced sample was peripheral blood, obtained from a patient treated with radiotherapy plus ipilimumab. As DNA, the CDR3 is TGTGCCAGCAGTTTATTCTCCGGGACTAGCGGGTATTCGGCAGATACGCAGTATTTT. Translating gives CASSLFSGTSGYSADTQYF.